Sequencing of this T cell receptor (beta chain) was carried out in a study of blood T cell repertoires in COVID-19. Study-level background: Some COVID-19 samples were acute and others convalescent; all came from the United States, Italy and Spain. Nucleic acid was either cDNA or gDNA, and it came from T cells, B-cell-depleted T cells, or PBMCs.

Germline loops: CDR1 SGHDT, CDR2 YYEEEE. V lost 5 bases to trimming and J lost 5 bases, with 7 bases between them. The CDR3 covers 11 residues. In the authors' methods: By means of reference gene primer amplification, nucleated cell counts were estimated. Produced via immunoSEQ multiplex PCR; TCRdb's table is partial and in-frame only. The DNA gave D and trimming, while V, J and clone size come from that table. Among around 190,000 clones listed, around 89% were seen once. Sequencing input: peripheral blood. The V gene is TRBV5-6, the J gene TRBJ1-1; tentative D call: TRBD1 (5 bases). This sequence was found in a man younger than 35 who had recovered from COVID-19. CDR3 nucleotides: TGTGCCAGCAGTCGGACAACTGAAGCTTTCTTT. It encodes CASSRTTEAFF. Looking up the rest from reference TRBV5-6 and TRBJ1-1 gives the full variable domain: DAGVTQSPTHLIKTRGQQVTLRCSPKSGHDTVSWYQQALGQGPQFIFQYYEEEERQRGNFPDRFSGHQFPNYSSELNVNALLLGDSALYLCASSRTTEAFFGQGTRLTVV.